The rows below give T cell receptor beta chains drawn from one sample of a study of T-cell reconstitution after alpha-beta-depleted transplantation in children. TCRdb redid the calling of the PCR reads with MiXCR, one entry per CDR3 protein. The sample shows fewer than 120,000 distinct CDR3 sequences, 10% of them seen only once. Specimen: PBMCs from the stem cell graft donor, collected from the stem cell graft. The receptor source for this set is a human donor who donated a stem cell graft to a child with acute lymphoblastic leukemia. The CDR3 runs from the conserved cysteine through the conserved F or W. Each record gives: J gene, clone size, V gene, D gene, CDR3 protein, CDR3 DNA. D genes are given only for firm matches. Some rows mark clone size as missing; the rest say once, few, many or name a class of expanded clone.

j_call: TRBJ2-5; clone_size: NA; v_call: TRBV20-1; d_call: TRBD2; cdr3_aa: CSAPTSPQETQYF; cdr3_nt: TGCAGTGCGCCGACTAGCCCACAAGAGACCCAGTACTTC
j_call: TRBJ1-2; clone_size: many; v_call: TRBV20-1; d_call: NA; cdr3_aa: CSASKLRQGYTF; cdr3_nt: TGCAGTGCTTCTAAACTCAGACAGGGCTACACCTTC
j_call: TRBJ2-2; clone_size: many; v_call: TRBV29-1; d_call: TRBD2; cdr3_aa: CSGSTSGTNTGELFF; cdr3_nt: TGCAGCGGTTCCACTAGCGGGACGAACACCGGGGAGCTGTTTTTT
j_call: TRBJ2-3; clone_size: many; v_call: TRBV2; d_call: TRBD2; cdr3_aa: CASSGPPGIAGTLPTYTDTQYF; cdr3_nt: TGTGCCAGCAGTGGCCCCCCTGGGATAGCGGGTACGCTACCTACCTACACAGATACGCAGTATTTT
j_call: TRBJ2-1; clone_size: many; v_call: TRBV20-1; d_call: TRBD2; cdr3_aa: CSEASGASGSNEQFF; cdr3_nt: TGCAGTGAGGCCTCCGGGGCTAGCGGGAGTAATGAGCAGTTCTTC
j_call: TRBJ1-5; clone_size: NA; v_call: TRBV5-1; d_call: TRBD1; cdr3_aa: CASSSGQNNQPQHF; cdr3_nt: TGCGCCAGCAGTTCGGGACAGAACAATCAGCCCCAGCATTTT
j_call: TRBJ2-7; clone_size: many; v_call: TRBV5-1; d_call: NA; cdr3_aa: CASSLGRSGQITEVAYF; cdr3_nt: TGCGCCAGCAGCCTGGGGCGTTCGGGCCAGATTACCGAGGTAGCGTACTTC
j_call: TRBJ2-3; clone_size: many; v_call: TRBV20-1; d_call: NA; cdr3_aa: CSARDVLTDTQYF; cdr3_nt: TGCAGTGCTAGAGATGTCCTCACAGATACGCAGTATTTT
j_call: TRBJ2-5; clone_size: many; v_call: TRBV20-1; d_call: NA; cdr3_aa: CSAKLGGQETQYF; cdr3_nt: TGCAGTGCTAAATTGGGGGGCCAAGAGACCCAGTACTTC
j_call: TRBJ1-6; clone_size: many; v_call: TRBV20-1; d_call: TRBD1; cdr3_aa: CSARGQKRASPLHF; cdr3_nt: TGCAGTGCCCGGGGACAGAAAAGGGCTTCACCCCTCCACTTT
j_call: TRBJ1-4; clone_size: many; v_call: TRBV15; d_call: NA; cdr3_aa: CATSRQGRSEKLFF; cdr3_nt: TGTGCCACCAGCAGGCAGGGAAGGAGCGAAAAACTGTTTTTT
j_call: TRBJ2-3; clone_size: many; v_call: TRBV29-1; d_call: NA; cdr3_aa: CSALGPRSSTDTQYF; cdr3_nt: TGCAGCGCCTTGGGGCCGAGATCTAGCACAGATACGCAGTATTTT
j_call: TRBJ1-5; clone_size: NA; v_call: TRBV5-8; d_call: NA; cdr3_aa: CASSFLGTQPQHF; cdr3_nt: TGTGCCAGCAGCTTTCTGGGTACTCAGCCCCAGCATTTT
j_call: TRBJ2-3; clone_size: few; v_call: TRBV5-1; d_call: TRBD1; cdr3_aa: CASRLSGQGADTQYF; cdr3_nt: TGCGCCAGCAGACTTTCGGGACAGGGGGCAGATACGCAGTATTTT
j_call: TRBJ2-6; clone_size: many; v_call: TRBV7-2; d_call: NA; cdr3_aa: CASSLGGFSGANVLTF; cdr3_nt: TGTGCCAGCAGCTTAGGCGGGTTCTCTGGGGCCAACGTCCTGACTTTC
j_call: TRBJ2-7; clone_size: many; v_call: TRBV12-3/TRBV12-4; d_call: NA; cdr3_aa: CASSLRGILSYEQYF; cdr3_nt: TGTGCCAGCAGTTTAAGGGGGATCCTTTCCTACGAGCAGTACTTC
j_call: TRBJ1-1; clone_size: many; v_call: TRBV7-6; d_call: NA; cdr3_aa: CASSLVGGTAEAFF; cdr3_nt: TGTGCCAGCAGCTTAGTTGGGGGTACCGCTGAAGCTTTCTTT
j_call: TRBJ2-7; clone_size: many; v_call: TRBV20-1; d_call: NA; cdr3_aa: CSASGARWVEQYF; cdr3_nt: TGCAGTGCAAGTGGGGCTAGGTGGGTTGAGCAGTACTTC
j_call: TRBJ2-5; clone_size: many; v_call: TRBV20-1; d_call: NA; cdr3_aa: CSAREAQGETQYF; cdr3_nt: TGCAGTGCTAGAGAGGCCCAGGGGGAGACCCAGTACTTC
j_call: TRBJ2-7; clone_size: many; v_call: TRBV29-1; d_call: NA; cdr3_aa: CSTLGPVNFEQYF; cdr3_nt: TGCAGCACACTGGGGCCGGTGAACTTCGAGCAGTACTTC
j_call: TRBJ1-1; clone_size: many; v_call: TRBV20-1; d_call: TRBD1; cdr3_aa: CSAPPGQGVYTEAFF; cdr3_nt: TGCAGTGCCCCACCGGGACAGGGGGTGTACACTGAAGCTTTCTTT
j_call: TRBJ1-1; clone_size: many; v_call: TRBV27; d_call: NA; cdr3_aa: CASSFLGRAFF; cdr3_nt: TGTGCCAGCAGTTTCTTAGGGCGAGCTTTCTTT
j_call: TRBJ1-6; clone_size: many; v_call: TRBV5-1; d_call: NA; cdr3_aa: CASSLDQAPLHF; cdr3_nt: TGCGCCAGCAGCTTGGACCAAGCACCCCTCCACTTT
j_call: TRBJ1-2; clone_size: many; v_call: TRBV5-1; d_call: NA; cdr3_aa: CASSLEGPNYGYTF; cdr3_nt: TGCGCCAGCAGCTTAGAGGGTCCTAACTATGGCTACACCTTC
j_call: TRBJ2-2; clone_size: many; v_call: TRBV20-1; d_call: NA; cdr3_aa: CSARQRGGVTGELFF; cdr3_nt: TGCAGTGCTAGACAGAGGGGGGGCGTTACCGGGGAGCTGTTTTTT